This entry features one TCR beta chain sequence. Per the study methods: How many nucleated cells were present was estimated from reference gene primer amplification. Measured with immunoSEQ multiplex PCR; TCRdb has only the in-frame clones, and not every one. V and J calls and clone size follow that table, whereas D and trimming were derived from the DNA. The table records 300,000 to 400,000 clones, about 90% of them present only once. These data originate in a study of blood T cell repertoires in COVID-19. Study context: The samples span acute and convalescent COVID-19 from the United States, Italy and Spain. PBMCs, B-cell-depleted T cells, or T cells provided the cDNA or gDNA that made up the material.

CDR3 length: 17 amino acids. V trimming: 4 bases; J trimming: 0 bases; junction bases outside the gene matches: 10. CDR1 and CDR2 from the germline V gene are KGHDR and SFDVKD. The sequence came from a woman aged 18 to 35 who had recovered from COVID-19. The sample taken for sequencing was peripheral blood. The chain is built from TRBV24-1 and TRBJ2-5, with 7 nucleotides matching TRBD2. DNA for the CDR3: TGTGCCACCAGTGACCCTAATAGAGGACTAGACCAAGAGACCCAGTACTTC. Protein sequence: CATSDPNRGLDQETQYF.